One T cell receptor (beta chain) is described in this entry. What this receptor recognizes is not known. The junction and the germline gene differ at one end; a read error may be behind it. The method behind the library was RT-PCR. This sample was sequenced with an Illumina HiSeq 2500. TCRdb handled the public reads itself, with Q25 trimming in fastp and clone calling in MiXCR, and kept productive beta chains. Every CDR3 protein is listed once, alongside the most common genes and DNA of its rows. The table for this sample lists more than 450,000 distinct CDR3 sequences; 12% of them were counted only once. The ten largest make up roughly 10% of the sample. The record originates from a study of response to subunit inactivated influenza vaccine listed by TCRdb under 2018. Regarding the complete study: Deep quantitative profiling of the T cell receptor repertoire was used in the study to follow responses to a trivalent subunit inactivated influenza vaccine. Results the study describes overall, beyond this receptor: The authors proposed that each seasonal influenza vaccination may bring in only a limited number of new T cells.

The germline V gene yields SGHRS for CDR1 and YFSETQ for CDR2. Including the terminal cysteine and phenylalanine, the CDR3 comprises 10 residues. Only the CDR3 DNA stays, 30 bases, in frame from base 1. The sequenced sample was PBMCs from blood, obtained on the day of vaccination. The rearranged chain carries TRBV5-1 and TRBJ1-4; no D gene call is confident. The sequence came from a middle-aged man who received an inactivated influenza vaccine. Donor details come from another sample of the same person, matched by shared clones. The CDR3 region reads CDSSRILLFF. The DNA reads TGCGACAGCAGCCGTATACTACTGTTTTTT.